These 25 T cell receptor beta chains were sequenced from one sample in a study of radiotherapy plus CTLA-4 blockade in lung cancer. The table came from immunoSEQ multiplex PCR; TCRdb's copy has only in-frame clones and leaves some out. The sample comprises approximately 14,000 clones, 72% of which are singletons, and roughly 46% rests with the top ten. The sample was peripheral blood, taken from a patient treated with radiotherapy plus ipilimumab. The receptor source for this set is a human donor with non-small cell lung cancer whose response to radiotherapy plus ipilimumab could not be evaluated.

This clone appeared a few times. The rearrangement links TRBV19 to TRBJ2-6, with TRBD1 matching over 7 bases. This CDR3 region has 15 residues. The V gene end was trimmed by 11 bases and the J gene end by 0 bases; junction bases not matched to a gene: 7. Germline values: CDR1 LNHDA, CDR2 SQIVND (reference sequence). The CDR3: CASGQVSSGANVLTF. The CDR3 DNA reads as TGTGCCTCCGGACAGGTTAGCTCTGGGGCCAACGTCCTGACTTTC.

This chain uses TRBV10-2 with TRBJ2-7; perhaps TRBD2 as D (5 bases). The CDR3 contains 14 residues. Germline-derived CDR1 and CDR2 are WSHSY and SAAADI. The ends were cut back, 7 bases at V and 7 bases at J, with 20 bases in the middle. CDR3 bases: TGCGCCAGCAAATCAAACGGGGAAATAGGGGAGCAGTACTTC. Protein: CASKSNGEIGEQYF.

The V gene is TRBV27, the J gene TRBJ2-6; TRBD2 aligns across 8 bases. Germline-derived CDR1 and CDR2 are MNHEY and SMNVEV (reference sequence). Trimming at V came to 5 bases and at J to 0 bases, leaving 9 bases not matched to a gene. This CDR3 spans 18 amino acids. Here the CDR3 reads CASSPREGPFSGANVLTF. As DNA, the CDR3 is TGTGCCAGCAGTCCTCGGGAGGGACCTTTCTCTGGGGCCAACGTCCTGACTTTC. Together with reference TRBV27 and TRBJ2-6, the CDR3 gives the full variable domain: EAQVTQNPRYLITVTGKKLTVTCSQNMNHEYMSWYRQDPGLGLRQIYYSMNVEVTDKGDVPEGYKVSRKEKRNFPLILESPSPNQTSLYFCASSPREGPFSGANVLTFGAGSRLTVL.

This chain joins TRBV14 and TRBJ2-4; D might be TRBD1 (6 bases). The germline gives CDR1 SGHDN, CDR2 FVKESK. V was pared by 0 bases and J by 2 bases, with 14 bases between. The CDR3 is made up of 17 amino acids. The CDR3 DNA reads as TGTGCCAGCAGCCAAGATTCAGGGGCCGGAACCAAAAACATTCAGTACTTC. Translated, it gives CASSQDSGAGTKNIQYF.

The V call is TRBV13, the J call TRBJ2-1; 7 nucleotides line up with TRBD2. J gave up 1 base and V 5 bases, and 2 bases lay outside the gene matches. The CDR3 runs to 14 residues. Germline lookup yields CDR1 PRHDT and CDR2 FYEKMQ (reference sequence). CDR3 nucleotides: TGTGCCAGCAGCGCCGGGAGGTCCTACAATGAGCAGTTCTTC. It yields the protein CASSAGRSYNEQFF.

The J gene is TRBJ1-6, the V gene TRBV28, with 7 positions matching TRBD1. V shed 7 bases and J 7 bases; nucleotides not matched to a gene: 7. Germline V gene data show CDR1 as MDHEN and CDR2 as SYDVKM. The CDR3 covers 14 residues. Here the CDR3 DNA reads TGTGCCAGCACCCAGGGACAGCCAAATTCACCCCTCCACTTT. This translates into CASTQGQPNSPLHF.

This clone was observed a handful of times. V usage is TRBV29-1 and J usage is TRBJ1-5; 8 nucleotides agree with TRBD1. The V gene's germline CDR1 is SQVTM and CDR2 ANQGSEA. J gave up 1 base and V 7 bases, and 6 bases lay outside the gene matches. The CDR3 contains 14 residues. The CDR3 nucleotides are TGCAGCGCCTCCGCAGGGGGCAGCAATCAGCCCCAGCATTTT. The encoded protein is CSASAGGSNQPQHF.

The V and J genes are TRBV30 and TRBJ2-7, with D maybe TRBD2 (6 bases). Germline V gene data show CDR1 as GTSNPN and CDR2 as SVGIG (reference sequence). Trimming removed 3 bases at V and 7 bases at J, with 22 bases between. The CDR3 extends over 15 amino acids. CDR3 loop: CAWSWAPGFGGEQYF. Written as DNA, the CDR3 is TGTGCCTGGAGCTGGGCGCCAGGGTTCGGGGGTGAGCAGTACTTC.

The chain joins TRBV5-6 to TRBJ1-2; D might be TRBD1 (6 bases). Trimming removed 1 base at V and 3 bases at J, with 10 bases between. The length of the CDR3 is 14 residues. Germline V gene data show CDR1 as SGHDT and CDR2 as YYEEEE. Here the CDR3 reads CASSLRGGDYGYTF. The CDR3 nucleotides read TGTGCCAGCAGCTTGAGGGGGGGCGACTATGGCTACACCTTC.

The CDR3 nucleotides read TGTGCCTGGGAGGGACAGGCGAACACCGGGGAGCTGTTTTTT. Its translation: CAWEGQANTGELFF. The V gene is TRBV30, the J gene TRBJ2-2; TRBD1 aligns across 8 bases. The V and J ends lost 5 bases and 0 bases, in that order; junction bases with no gene match: 2. Germline assignment: CDR1 GTSNPN and CDR2 SVGIG (reference sequence). This CDR3 spans 14 amino acids.

The chain has TRBV30 and TRBJ2-1; 8 positions agree with TRBD2. Germline trimming cut 4 bases from V and 9 bases from J; bases unmatched to any gene: 11. The CDR3 has 14 amino acids. The V gene's germline CDR1 is GTSNPN and CDR2 SVGIG (reference sequence). The chain's CDR3 is CAWTPRGGAVEQFF. In nucleotides, the CDR3 is TGTGCCTGGACCCCCCGGGGGGGGGCTGTTGAGCAGTTCTTC.

The gene calls are TRBV19 and TRBJ1-1; no reliable D call. V shed 3 bases and J shed 4 bases, with 9 bases lying between them. The V gene's germline CDR1 is LNHDA and CDR2 SQIVND (reference sequence). The length of the CDR3 is 13 residues. As DNA, the CDR3 is TGTGCCAGTAGTATTGGCGGGATCACTGAAGCTTTCTTT. Translated: CASSIGGITEAFF.

This chain links TRBV28 with TRBJ2-6, with D maybe TRBD2 (6 bases). The CDR3 length is 16 residues. Looked up from germline, CDR1 is MDHEN and CDR2 is SYDVKM. The V gene lost 7 bases and the J gene lost 0 bases, with 13 bases spanning the gap. CDR3 protein: CASNPGGISGANVLTF. The CDR3 DNA reads as TGTGCCAGCAATCCGGGCGGGATCTCTGGGGCCAACGTCCTGACTTTC.

The rearrangement joins TRBV5-6 to TRBJ1-2; D possibly corresponds to TRBD1 (5 bases). This CDR3 contains 15 residues. Trimming cost V 4 bases and J 4 bases, with 17 bases left between them. Germline V gives CDR1 SGHDT, CDR2 YYEEEE. The CDR3 DNA is TGTGCCAGCAGCCCCGGGGGTCTGGGGTCCTATGGCTACACCTTC. It is translated as CASSPGGLGSYGYTF.

The chain uses TRBV11-2 and TRBJ2-1; tentative D call: TRBD2 (5 bases). The CDR3 has 13 residues. Trimming pared 0 bases from V and 9 bases from J, leaving 9 bases between. Germline CDR1 SGHAT, CDR2 FQNNGV. CDR3: CASSLDPEGEQFF. CDR3 nucleotides: TGTGCCAGCAGCTTAGACCCCGAGGGTGAGCAGTTCTTC. The full variable domain, with the rest looked up from reference TRBV11-2 and TRBJ2-1, is EAGVAQSPRYKIIEKRQSVAFWCNPISGHATLYWYQQILGQGPKLLIQFQNNGVVDDSQLPKDRFSAERLKGVDSTLKIQPAKLEDSAVYLCASSLDPEGEQFFGPGTRLTVL.

This clone was seen only a few times. The rearrangement uses TRBV14 and TRBJ1-1; D gene ambiguous. Germline-derived CDR1 and CDR2 are SGHDN and FVKESK. The germline V and J ends were trimmed by 4 bases and 5 bases, with 20 bases remaining between them. CDR3 size: 16 residues. The CDR3 DNA reads TGTGCCAGCAGCCTTTACTCCCCGGGATGGGTAACTGAAGCTTTCTTT. As protein: CASSLYSPGWVTEAFF. Full variable domain (rest looked up from reference TRBV14 and TRBJ1-1): EAGVTQFPSHSVIEKGQTVTLRCDPISGHDNLYWYRRVMGKEIKFLLHFVKESKQDESGMPNNRFLAERTGGTYSTLKVQPAELEDSGVYFCASSLYSPGWVTEAFFGQGTRLTVV.

This clone appeared once. The chain combines TRBV30 with TRBJ1-5, with 9 bases lining up with TRBD1. Germline CDR1 GTSNPN, CDR2 SVGIG (reference sequence). J gave up 4 bases and V 3 bases, and 4 bases lay outside the gene matches. The length of the CDR3 is 14 residues. The CDR3 reads CAWSLGQGNQPQHF. CDR3 coding DNA: TGTGCCTGGAGCCTTGGACAGGGGAATCAGCCCCAGCATTTT.

This chain uses TRBV5-4 with TRBJ2-6, with TRBD2 as a possible D gene (7 bases). The CDR3 loop spans 18 amino acids. V was pared by 4 bases and J by 0 bases, with 17 bases between. The germline V gene has CDR1 SGHNT and CDR2 YYREEE (reference sequence). CDR3 in amino acids: CASSPQRGGFSGANVLTF. The CDR3 nucleotides read TGTGCCAGCAGCCCCCAGAGGGGGGGATTCTCTGGGGCCAACGTCCTGACTTTC. Full variable domain (missing parts from reference TRBV5-4 and TRBJ2-6): ETGVTQSPTHLIKTRGQQVTLRCSSQSGHNTVSWYQQALGQGPQFIFQYYREEENGRGNFPPRFSGLQFPNYSSELNVNALELDDSALYLCASSPQRGGFSGANVLTFGAGSRLTVL.

The genes are TRBV27 and TRBJ2-7; D unresolved. Germline loops: CDR1 MNHEY, CDR2 SMNVEV (reference sequence). V was pared by 4 bases and J by 3 bases, with 4 bases between. The CDR3 length is 11 residues. The CDR3 spells CASSSFYEQYF. CDR3 sequence (DNA): TGTGCCAGCAGTTCTTTCTACGAGCAGTACTTC.

V and J are TRBV27 and TRBJ1-5; tentatively, D is TRBD1 (5 bases). This CDR3 comprises 13 residues. Per germline, CDR1 MNHEY and CDR2 SMNVEV (reference sequence). V was pared by 6 bases and J by 5 bases, with 11 bases between. The CDR3 is CASSPDRYQPQHF. The CDR3 DNA sequence: TGTGCCAGCAGCCCCGACAGATATCAGCCCCAGCATTTT.

In its sample, this clone was seen a few times. The rearrangement joins TRBV5-1 to TRBJ2-2, with no clear D. Germline assignment: CDR1 SGHRS and CDR2 YFSETQ. The CDR3 extends over 15 amino acids. Trimming stripped 0 bases from V and 7 bases from J, with 13 bases between. The CDR3 loop reads CASSLATQSSGELFF. In nucleotides, the CDR3 is TGCGCCAGCAGCTTGGCTACGCAATCGAGCGGGGAGCTGTTTTTT.

This chain joins TRBV2 and TRBJ1-3; 9 positions match TRBD1. The length of the CDR3 is 16 residues. The junction had 7 bases not matched to a gene; V was cut back by 7 bases and J by 0 bases. CDR1 and CDR2 (germline): SNHLY, FYNNEI. The DNA of the CDR3 is TGTGCCAGCACCATGCGGGACAGGGCCTCTGGAAACACCATATATTTT. Protein: CASTMRDRASGNTIYF.

V gene TRBV6-5 combines with J gene TRBJ1-3; possibly TRBD1 for D (5 bases). Germline V gene sequence: CDR1 MNHEY, CDR2 SVGAGI. The CDR3 covers 15 residues. Deletions cut 2 bases from V and 5 bases from J, with 13 bases between. CDR3 coding DNA: TGTGCCAGCAGTTACAGCGGGGGATTAAGAAACACCATATATTTT. Its protein product is CASSYSGGLRNTIYF.

In its sample, this clone was seen once. Other nucleotide sequences in the sample specify the same CDR3. This chain links TRBV7-2 with TRBJ2-2; TRBD1 matches at 10 bases. The germline V gene has CDR1 SGHTA and CDR2 FQGNSA. The CDR3 is 15 residues long. With 5 bases clipped from V and 4 bases from J, the junction kept 4 bases outside the gene matches. For the CDR3, the DNA is TGTGCCAGCAGCCAGCGGGACAGGGGCACCGGGGAGCTGTTTTTT. It is translated as CASSQRDRGTGELFF.

This clone came up once. The chain combines TRBV5-6 with TRBJ1-1, with 9 bases aligning to TRBD1. The CDR3 sequence is 15 residues long. CDR1 is SGHDT and CDR2 is YYEEEE in the germline V gene. V was clipped by 4 bases and J by 0 bases; unmatched bases: 4. Here the CDR3 reads CASSRRTGVNTEAFF. CDR3 nucleotide sequence: TGTGCCAGCAGCCGCAGGACAGGGGTGAACACTGAAGCTTTCTTT.